The sequence of this T cell receptor (beta chain) was determined in a study of cytomegalovirus exposure and HLA in healthy donors. Study-wide background: Roughly 89 million unique TCR sequences came from HLA-typed donors in an early release.

Points from the study as a whole: In terms of immune exposure information, only CMV serostatus was available.

Germline CDR1 is SGHRS and CDR2 is YFSETQ. The CDR3 is 14 amino acids. V was trimmed by 0 bases and J by 2 bases, leaving 8 bases between them. Points on this clone: Its antigen is currently unknown.

The PCR ran on 60 Vbeta and 13 Jbeta primers. The data were produced by immunoSEQ multiplex PCR, yet TCRdb's version contains in-frame clones alone and is incomplete. Among 85,000 to 100,000 clones, over 65% were seen once, and the ten largest hold roughly 0.71%. Sequenced: PBMCs. This chain uses TRBV5-1 with TRBJ2-5; no firm D call. The sequence was collected from a woman in her sixties in good health and CMV-seronegative. The chain's CDR3 is CASSLDPRQETQYF. CDR3 DNA: TGCGCCAGCAGCTTGGACCCCAGACAAGAGACCCAGTACTTC.